The 26 T cell receptor beta chains reported below all come from one sample, sequenced in a study of blood T cells in healthy people across ages. Primed by a sample-barcoded 5' primer and a J-beta primer mix, a second PCR proceeded for 7 to 11 cycles. Each CDR3 protein is one row after TCRdb ran MiXCR on the 5' RACE reads. The data show 870,000 or so distinct CDR3 sequences, under 35% seen once. The sequenced sample consisted of blood. All receptors come from a woman older than 75 in good health.

This clonotype has at least ten counts. CDR3 sequence (DNA): TGTGCCAGCAGCCACCAACAGAACCTTAATGAAAAACTGTTTTTT. Translation: CASSHQQNLNEKLFF. The V and J genes are TRBV7-2 and TRBJ1-4; no reliable D call. Trimming removed 5 bases from V and 4 bases from J, with 14 bases in between. CDR1 SGHTA and CDR2 FQGNSA come from the germline V gene. This CDR3 has 15 residues.

The V gene is TRBV7-9, the J gene TRBJ2-5; D possibly corresponds to TRBD2 (5 bases). The DNA end lines up better with TRBJ2-7; the J call may be wrong. Germline CDR1 reads SEHNR; CDR2 reads FQNEAQ (reference sequence). This CDR3 region has 13 residues. The CDR3 bases are TGTGCCAGCAGCTTAGGAGGGTTGGCCGAGCAGTACTTC. Protein sequence: CASSLGGLAEQYF.

This clonotype occurred many times. The CDR3 region is CASSARVPSTAGQETQYF. The DNA of the CDR3 is TGTGCCAGCAGTGCCCGGGTCCCCTCTACGGCGGGCCAAGAGACCCAGTACTTC. This chain joins TRBV4-2 and TRBJ2-5; D is possibly TRBD2 (5 bases). This CDR3 comprises 18 residues. V lost 6 bases and J lost 1, with 24 bases in between. Germline lookup yields CDR1 LGHNA and CDR2 YNFKEQ.

This clonotype was detected many times. J is TRBJ2-7 and V is TRBV5-5; TRBD1 matches at 9 bases. Germline V gene sequence: CDR1 SGHKS, CDR2 YYEKEE (reference sequence). There are 14 residues in the CDR3. Germline trimming cut 4 bases from V and 6 bases from J; bases unmatched to any gene: 8. Here the CDR3 DNA reads TGTGCCAGCAGCCCGGGACAGGGAGTGCGCGAGCAGTACTTC. It codes for CASSPGQGVREQYF.

The chain is built from TRBV7-3 and TRBJ2-2; D uncertain. This CDR3 has 14 amino acids. Germline values: CDR1 SGHTA, CDR2 FQGTGA. V was pared by 8 bases and J by 2 bases, with 12 bases between. DNA of the CDR3: TGTGCCAGCCAGATGGCACCTAACACCGGGGAGCTGTTTTTT. Amino acid sequence: CASQMAPNTGELFF.

V gene TRBV29-1 combines with J gene TRBJ2-7; possible D gene TRBD1, 5 bases. CDR3 length: 13 residues. Germline loops: CDR1 SQVTM, CDR2 ANQGSEA. Trimming cost V 3 bases and J 6 bases, with 15 bases left between them. In DNA form, the CDR3 reads TGCAGCGTTGAGATCAGGGAAGATAGCGAGCAGTACTTC. Translation gives CSVEIREDSEQYF.

Many counts were recorded for this clonotype. This sequence joins TRBV30 and TRBJ2-3; possible D gene TRBD2, 6 bases. The CDR3 loop spans 14 amino acids. Trimming cost V 0 bases and J 1 base, with 8 bases left between them. Germline CDR1 reads GTSNPN; CDR2 reads SVGIG (reference sequence). This chain's CDR3 is CAWSVGGGTDTQYF. The CDR3, as DNA: TGTGCCTGGAGTGTAGGAGGGGGCACAGATACGCAGTATTTT.

This clonotype has at least ten counts. This chain joins TRBV20-1 and TRBJ2-4; TRBD1 matches 7 bases. Germline V gives CDR1 DFQATT, CDR2 SNEGSKA (reference sequence). The CDR3 sequence is 15 residues long. The V gene end was trimmed by 6 bases and the J gene end by 0 bases; junction bases not matched to a gene: 8. For the CDR3, the DNA is TGCAGTGCGGCAAGACAGGGTTTAGCCAAAAACATTCAGTACTTC. It yields the protein CSAARQGLAKNIQYF.

This clonotype was counted at least ten times. The chain combines TRBV4-2 with TRBJ2-1; the match to TRBD2 covers 13 bases. CDR1 is LGHNA and CDR2 is YNFKEQ in the germline V gene. The CDR3 has 17 residues. Trimming removed 3 bases from V and 4 bases from J; junction bases left unmatched: 6. The CDR3 reads CASSQSLAGGRYNEQFF. The DNA of the CDR3 is TGTGCCAGCAGCCAGTCACTAGCGGGGGGGCGTTACAATGAGCAGTTCTTC.

In this sample, this clonotype turned up a few times. Possible read error: a much larger clone is one base away. The rearrangement links TRBV21-1 to TRBJ2-3. TRBV21-1 is given as a pseudogene. The CDR3 is 12 amino acids. The CDR3 protein is CASSVKTDTQYF. In DNA form, the CDR3 reads TGTGCCAGCAGCGTGAAAACAGATACGCAGTATTTT.

The genes are TRBV6-5 and TRBJ1-1, with D uncertain. The CDR3 has 12 amino acids. Germline CDR1 reads MNHEY; CDR2 reads SVGAGI. Trimming left V 1 base short and J 6 bases short, with 6 bases between. CDR3 nucleotide sequence: TGTGCCAGCAGTTACTTAGGTTCTGAAGCTTTCTTT. Translation gives CASSYLGSEAFF.

In its sample, this clonotype was seen many times. This sequence joins TRBV7-2 and TRBJ2-4; perhaps TRBD1 as D (5 bases). Germline-derived CDR1 and CDR2 are SGHTA and FQGNSA. With 5 bases removed from V and 4 bases from J, the gap between germline ends came to 15 bases. This CDR3 contains 15 residues. CDR3 sequence: CASSATQTAKNIQYF. Here the CDR3 DNA reads TGTGCCAGCAGCGCCACGCAGACAGCTAAAAACATTCAGTACTTC.

This clonotype occurred many times. V and J are TRBV9 and TRBJ2-5; 8 bases fit TRBD1. CDR1 is SGDLS and CDR2 is YYNGEE in the germline V gene. The CDR3 loop spans 15 amino acids. V lost 0 bases to trimming and J lost 5 bases; unmatched junction nucleotides: 6. The CDR3 here is CASSVDSGGDETQYF. The CDR3 DNA reads as TGTGCCAGCAGCGTAGATTCAGGGGGCGATGAGACCCAGTACTTC.

In the case of this clonotype: One end of the junction varies from germline; a read error may be responsible. The J gene is TRBJ1-2, the V gene TRBV20-1; possible D gene TRBD1, 6 bases. This CDR3 has 12 amino acids. Germline V gives CDR1 DFQATT, CDR2 SNEGSKA (reference sequence). This CDR3 reads CRASTGLYGYTF. CDR3 DNA sequence: TGCAGGGCTAGTACAGGGCTCTATGGCTACACCTTC.

This chain joins TRBV7-9 and TRBJ1-1, with 7 bases that match TRBD1. Germline V gene sequence: CDR1 SEHNR, CDR2 FQNEAQ (reference sequence). The length of the CDR3 is 13 residues. Trimming at V came to 5 bases and at J to 5 bases, leaving 5 bases not matched to a gene. The CDR3 coding sequence is TGTGCCAGCAGCCCGGGACAGTCGACTGAAGCTTTCTTT. Its translation: CASSPGQSTEAFF.

This clonotype was seen at least ten times. The chain combines TRBV11-2 with TRBJ2-1, with TRBD1 matching 7 bases. This CDR3 contains 13 residues. Trimming cost V 4 bases and J 8 bases; bases outside gene matches: 5. Germline-derived CDR1 and CDR2 are SGHAT and FQNNGV. CDR3 residues: CASSYRTGYEQFF. Written as DNA, the CDR3 is TGTGCCAGCAGCTACCGGACAGGTTATGAGCAGTTCTTC.

This clonotype was seen repeatedly, ten times or more. The chain uses TRBV6-1 and TRBJ2-1, with D perhaps TRBD2 (6 bases). The length of the CDR3 is 14 residues. CDR1 and CDR2 (germline): MNHNS, SASEGT. Trimming took 4 bases from V and 6 from J, leaving 13 bases between them. The CDR3 reads CASSVLGGINEQFF. CDR3 nucleotides: TGTGCCAGCAGTGTTTTAGGAGGGATCAATGAGCAGTTCTTC.

This clonotype was observed a few times. This rearrangement joins TRBV7-2 to TRBJ1-1; D gene uncertain. Trimming took 5 bases from V and 4 from J, leaving 17 bases between them. Germline loops: CDR1 SGHTA, CDR2 FQGNSA. The CDR3 consists of 15 residues. CDR3 in amino acids: CASSPDGGPGTEAFF. Here the CDR3 DNA reads TGTGCCAGCAGCCCCGACGGCGGCCCCGGCACTGAAGCTTTCTTT. Full variable domain (outside the CDR3, taken from reference TRBV7-2 and TRBJ1-1): GAGVSQSPSNKVTEKGKDVELRCDPISGHTALYWYRQSLGQGLEFLIYFQGNSAPDKSGLPSDRFSAERTGGSVSTLTIQRTQQEDSAVYLCASSPDGGPGTEAFFGQGTRLTVV.

The rearrangement links TRBV7-9 to TRBJ2-7; D is perhaps TRBD1 (6 bases). V was clipped by 3 bases and J by 0 bases, with 15 bases between them. CDR1 is SEHNR, CDR2 FQNEAQ, per germline (reference sequence). This CDR3 is 16 amino acids long. The CDR3 nucleotides are TGTGCCAGCAGCTTTCCTCAGGGGTCTAGCTCCTACGAGCAGTACTTC. The encoded protein is CASSFPQGSSSYEQYF.

This clonotype was detected ten times or more. The chain couples TRBV29-1 to TRBJ2-5, with D unresolved. CDR3 size: 11 residues. Germline assignment: CDR1 SQVTM and CDR2 ANQGSEA. With 7 bases removed from V and 6 bases from J, the gap between germline ends came to 12 bases. For the CDR3, the DNA is TGCAGCGCACAGTACCATCAGACCCAGTACTTC. Amino acids: CSAQYHQTQYF.

The chain uses TRBV7-2 and TRBJ1-1; D ambiguous. V was shortened by 1 base and J by 1 base, with 10 bases between the two germline ends. The germline CDR1 and CDR2 sequences are SGHTA and FQGNSA. This CDR3 comprises 15 residues. The DNA for the CDR3 is TGTGCCAGCAGCTTAGTAGCCCAAAAGAACACTGAAGCTTTCTTT. Its translation is CASSLVAQKNTEAFF.

This clonotype was detected ten times or more. This chain joins TRBV7-9 and TRBJ2-7; TRBD1 might be the D (6 bases). Trimming left V 5 bases short and J 3 bases short, with 8 bases between. In germline, CDR1 is SEHNR, CDR2 FQNEAQ (reference sequence). This CDR3 has 12 residues. CDR3 DNA sequence: TGTGCCAGCAGCGGACAGTTCTACGAGCAGTACTTC. Its protein is CASSGQFYEQYF.

As regards this clonotype: Likely a read error: the CDR3 ends without its conserved phenylalanine or tryptophan. This chain uses TRBV6-5 with TRBJ1-6; no clear D. This CDR3 has 18 residues. V shed 6 bases and J shed 10 bases, with 28 bases lying between them. From germline, CDR1 is MNHEY and CDR2 SVGAGI. The CDR3 nucleotides are TGTGCCAGCAGCTACGGCGTGCCTTCCGGGAGCCGACGGTCACCCCTCCACTGT. Protein: CASSYGVPSGSRRSPLHC.

The J gene is TRBJ2-5, the V gene TRBV21-1. TRBV21-1 is a documented pseudogene. The CDR3 contains 13 residues. In nucleotides, the CDR3 is TGTGCCAGCAGCAAAGACCTGAAAGAGACCCAGTACTTC. Translation: CASSKDLKETQYF.

This clonotype has ten or more counts. This chain uses TRBV10-3 with TRBJ1-2; D is undetermined. V was pared by 0 bases and J by 4 bases, with 9 bases between. The V gene's germline CDR1 is ENHRY and CDR2 SYGVKD. CDR3 length equals 14 residues. The CDR3 loop reads CAISESLQSYGYTF. The CDR3 region has the DNA TGTGCCATCAGTGAGTCTCTACAGTCCTATGGCTACACCTTC.

This clonotype has a count of ten or more. The chain carries TRBV5-1 and TRBJ2-5, with a tentative D call TRBD2 (5 bases). Germline V gene sequence: CDR1 SGHRS, CDR2 YFSETQ. V lost 3 bases and J lost 7, with 10 bases in between. CDR3 length: 12 residues. CDR3 sequence reads: CASSSRSGTQYF. CDR3 DNA: TGCGCCAGCAGCTCTCGGAGCGGGACCCAGTACTTC. The full variable domain, its missing parts supplied by reference TRBV5-1 and TRBJ2-5, is KAGVTQTPRYLIKTRGQQVTLSCSPISGHRSVSWYQQTPGQGLQFLFEYFSETQRNKGNFPGRFSGRQFSNSRSEMNVSTLELGDSALYLCASSSRSGTQYFGPGTRLLVL.